Listed here are 22 T cell receptor beta chains from one sample, sequenced in a study of a mutant IDH1 vaccine in newly diagnosed glioma. Time point specified: baseline, week 1 (first vaccination visit). Noted treatment: pre-vaccination baseline after standard-of-care therapy. The protocol was immunoSEQ multiplex PCR, while the TCRdb copy is restricted to in-frame clones and leaves out a portion. The profile shows about 51,000 clones, about three quarters of them singletons. The starting material was PBMCs, obtained from a glioma patient treated with radiotherapy, temozolomide or both. Every receptor here comes from a woman aged 40-49 years with glioma.

The V call is TRBV2, the J call TRBJ1-3; 8 bases match TRBD1. The V and J ends lost 3 bases and 0 bases, in that order; junction bases with no gene match: 4. This CDR3 is 16 amino acids long. The V gene's germline CDR1 is SNHLY and CDR2 FYNNEI. The CDR3 DNA reads TGTGCCAGCAGTGAGGGACAGGTCTACTCTGGAAACACCATATATTTT. Protein sequence: CASSEGQVYSGNTIYF.

The CDR3 DNA follows: TGTGCCAGCAGGGTACGGGACAGTCTGTTCATGAACACTGAAGCTTTCTTT. This encodes CASRVRDSLFMNTEAFF. The chain is built from TRBV2 and TRBJ1-1, with 7 bases fitting TRBD1. Unmatched junction bases numbered 13, after V lost 6 bases and J lost 0 bases. Looked up from germline, CDR1 is SNHLY and CDR2 is FYNNEI. CDR3 length equals 17 residues.

The chain couples TRBV7-9 to TRBJ2-1; the D is unclear. V lost 2 bases and J 6 bases, leaving 14 bases between the germline ends. This CDR3 is built from 15 residues. Germline values: CDR1 SEHNR, CDR2 FQNEAQ (reference sequence). CDR3 in DNA: TGTGCCAGCAGCTTAACTGTCACTTCAAGCAATGAGCAGTTCTTC. It yields the protein CASSLTVTSSNEQFF. The full variable domain, in which reference TRBV7-9 and TRBJ2-1 provide the parts outside the CDR3, is DTGVSQNPRHKITKRGQNVTFRCDPISEHNRLYWYRQTLGQGPEFLTYFQNEAQLEKSRLLSDRFSAERPKGSFSTLEIQRTEQGDSAMYLCASSLTVTSSNEQFFGPGTRLTVL.

The genes are TRBV15 and TRBJ1-1, with D possibly matching TRBD1 (5 bases). Germline V gene sequence: CDR1 LNHNV, CDR2 YYDKDF (reference sequence). The CDR3 spans 14 residues. The V gene lost 5 bases and the J gene lost 0 bases, with 10 bases spanning the gap. The CDR3 is CATSPGGVNTEAFF. DNA for the CDR3: TGTGCCACCAGCCCTGGGGGAGTGAACACTGAAGCTTTCTTT. Full variable domain (rest looked up from reference TRBV15 and TRBJ1-1): DAMVIQNPRYQVTQFGKPVTLSCSQTLNHNVMYWYQQKSSQAPKLLFHYYDKDFNNEADTPDNFQSRRPNTSFCFLDIRSPGLGDTAMYLCATSPGGVNTEAFFGQGTRLTVV.

The genes are TRBV10-1 and TRBJ1-1; weak D call: TRBD1 (6 bases). Germline-derived CDR1 and CDR2 are WNHNN and SYGVQD (reference sequence). Between the trimmed V and J ends, which lost 2 bases and 0 bases, there was a span of 16 bases. The CDR3 has 17 residues. The CDR3 loop reads CASSEVGGGLLNTEAFF. CDR3 DNA: TGCGCCAGCAGTGAGGTAGGGGGGGGGCTTTTGAACACTGAAGCTTTCTTT.

This clone was recorded a few times. This chain joins TRBV19 and TRBJ1-5; perhaps TRBD1 as D (6 bases). This CDR3 contains 14 residues. The V end was cut by 8 bases, the J end by 3 bases, with 14 bases between. Germline CDR1 reads LNHDA; CDR2 reads SQIVND (reference sequence). The CDR3 DNA reads TGTGCCAGTCGACAGGAAGGTAACAATCAGCCCCAGCATTTT. Its protein product is CASRQEGNNQPQHF.

This clone was seen a few times. This chain connects TRBV19 to TRBJ2-3, with D hard to call. CDR1 is LNHDA and CDR2 is SQIVND in the germline V gene (reference sequence). This CDR3 region has 14 residues. The ends were cut back, 10 bases at V and 1 base at J, with 15 bases in the middle. In nucleotides, the CDR3 is TGTGCCACCGCTTCCCGAGCTCGCACAGATACGCAGTATTTT. Its protein product is CATASRARTDTQYF.

The chain has TRBV19 and TRBJ1-1; D gene uncertain. Trimming removed 3 bases from V and 5 bases from J, with 7 bases in between. Germline V gives CDR1 LNHDA, CDR2 SQIVND (reference sequence). The length of the CDR3 is 12 residues. The CDR3 loop is CASSMERTEAFF. The CDR3 coding sequence is TGTGCCAGTAGTATGGAGCGGACTGAAGCTTTCTTT.

This chain links TRBV7-9 with TRBJ1-2, with 9 positions matching TRBD1. The CDR3 extends over 13 amino acids. Trimming took 6 bases from V and 7 from J; bases not matched to a gene: 6. Per germline, CDR1 SEHNR and CDR2 FQNEAQ (reference sequence). CDR3 coding DNA: TGTGCCAGCAGTTTCGACAGGGGGGTTGGCTACACCTTC. Its translation: CASSFDRGVGYTF.

This clone was counted a few times. This chain joins TRBV5-1 and TRBJ2-3, with 14 positions matching TRBD2. The CDR3 runs 19 residues. The V segment lost 3 bases and the J segment 1 base; nucleotides outside the gene matches: 10. CDR1 and CDR2 (germline): SGHRS, YFSETQ. CDR3: CASSSAGTSGGGGTDTQYF. CDR3 bases: TGCGCCAGCAGCTCCGCCGGGACTAGCGGGGGAGGAGGCACAGATACGCAGTATTTT.

The chain carries TRBV6-5 and TRBJ1-2; 7 bases are shared with TRBD1. With 1 base clipped from V and 4 bases from J, the junction kept 6 bases outside the gene matches. Looked up from germline, CDR1 is MNHEY and CDR2 is SVGAGI. CDR3 length equals 15 residues. CDR3 residues: CASSYLFGTAYGYTF. CDR3 DNA: TGTGCCAGCAGTTACTTGTTTGGGACAGCCTATGGCTACACCTTC.

Notes on this clone: Additional DNA sequences in this sample encode the identical CDR3. The V and J genes are TRBV30 and TRBJ1-5; D gene unclear. Looked up from germline, CDR1 is GTSNPN and CDR2 is SVGIG (reference sequence). V lost 2 bases, J lost 3 bases, and 8 bases lay in between. The CDR3 is 13 amino acids. In nucleotides, the CDR3 is TGTGCCTGGAGTAGAGTTTTCAATCAGCCCCAGCATTTT. It translates to CAWSRVFNQPQHF.

This clone was recorded once. V gene TRBV11-3 combines with J gene TRBJ2-1, with 9 positions matching TRBD1. The CDR3 is 15 residues long. Germline V gives CDR1 SGHNT, CDR2 YENEEA. Germline trimming cut 6 bases from V and 2 bases from J; bases unmatched to any gene: 5. Here the CDR3 DNA reads TGTGCCAGCAGTTCCGGGACAGGGCCCTACAATGAGCAGTTCTTC. Its protein is CASSSGTGPYNEQFF. The entire variable domain, with the rest obtained from reference TRBV11-3 and TRBJ2-1, is as follows: EAGVVQSPRYKIIEKKQPVAFWCNPISGHNTLYWYLQNLGQGPELLIRYENEEAVDDSQLPKDRFSAERLKGVDSTLKIQPAELGDSAVYLCASSSGTGPYNEQFFGPGTRLTVL.

The V gene is TRBV5-4, the J gene TRBJ1-4; D is undetermined. The CDR3 consists of 16 residues. Trimming took off 0 bases at V and 0 bases at J, with 9 bases between the two ends. Germline CDR1 reads SGHNT; CDR2 reads YYREEE (reference sequence). Here the CDR3 DNA reads TGTGCCAGCAGCTTGGAGGCGGGTGCAACTAATGAAAAACTGTTTTTT. Translated: CASSLEAGATNEKLFF.

The chain joins TRBV5-1 to TRBJ2-5, with 10 positions matching TRBD2. This CDR3 region has 16 residues. Per germline, CDR1 SGHRS and CDR2 YFSETQ. With 4 bases clipped from V and 1 base from J, the junction kept 7 bases outside the gene matches. As DNA, the CDR3 is TGCGCCAGCAGCCTCGGCAGCGGGGGGGTCCAAGAGACCCAGTACTTC. Encoded protein: CASSLGSGGVQETQYF.

The chain combines TRBV4-3 with TRBJ2-7; 8 bases are shared with TRBD1. The CDR3 covers 14 residues. Germline lookup yields CDR1 LGHNA and CDR2 YSLEER. V lost 4 bases to trimming and J lost 6 bases; unmatched junction nucleotides: 8. The DNA for the CDR3 is TGCGCCAGCAGCCTCAAACAGGGGGTCGGCGAGCAGTACTTC. It translates to CASSLKQGVGEQYF.

The table lists this clone with a few counts. The chain employs TRBV10-2 and TRBJ1-5; possible D gene TRBD1, 6 bases. CDR3 length: 15 amino acids. Trimming pared 5 bases from V and 3 bases from J, leaving 14 bases between. In germline, CDR1 is WSHSY, CDR2 SAAADI. The CDR3 nucleotides read TGCGCCAGCAGTCAACAGGGCTTGGACAATCAGCCCCAGCATTTT. Its protein product is CASSQQGLDNQPQHF.

The CDR3 spells CASSTGTTGAEAFF. CDR3 DNA: TGCGCCAGCAGCACAGGAACGACAGGCGCTGAAGCTTTCTTT. The genes are TRBV5-1 and TRBJ1-1; D possibly corresponds to TRBD1 (6 bases). The CDR3 extends over 14 amino acids. Trimming took 4 bases from V and 6 from J, leaving 16 bases between them. Germline V lookup: CDR1 SGHRS, CDR2 YFSETQ.

V is TRBV6-6 and J is TRBJ2-3, with 8 bases matching TRBD2. V lost 6 bases to trimming and J lost 1 base; unmatched junction nucleotides: 3. CDR3 length equals 14 residues. Germline lookup yields CDR1 MNHNY and CDR2 SVGAGI (reference sequence). The CDR3 loop reads CASRRRGGTDTQYF. The CDR3 DNA reads as TGTGCCAGCAGGAGGCGGGGGGGCACAGATACGCAGTATTTT.

The V gene is TRBV19, the J gene TRBJ1-2, with a possible D match to TRBD1 (5 bases). Germline values: CDR1 LNHDA, CDR2 SQIVND (reference sequence). The CDR3 contains 16 residues. The ends were cut back, 2 bases at V and 1 base at J, with 14 bases in the middle. The CDR3 coding sequence is TGTGCCAGTAGTATAATCTCAGGGTCTCGTAACTATGGCTACACCTTC. Translation gives CASSIISGSRNYGYTF.

The rearrangement links TRBV6-5 to TRBJ1-6; no reliable D call. Deletions cut 4 bases from V and 3 bases from J, with 7 bases between. Germline V gene lookup returns CDR1 MNHEY and CDR2 SVGAGI. This CDR3 is built from 14 residues. The CDR3 reads CASSSTVYNSPLHF. In DNA, the CDR3 is TGTGCCAGCAGTTCCACAGTCTATAATTCACCCCTCCACTTT.

V and J are TRBV9 and TRBJ2-3, with TRBD2 as a possible D gene (6 bases). There are 15 residues in the CDR3. With 2 bases removed from V and 0 bases from J, the gap between germline ends came to 10 bases. Germline V gene lookup returns CDR1 SGDLS and CDR2 YYNGEE. The CDR3 bases are TGTGCCAGCAGCGTTCTAGCGTCTAGCACAGATACGCAGTATTTT. Translated: CASSVLASSTDTQYF.